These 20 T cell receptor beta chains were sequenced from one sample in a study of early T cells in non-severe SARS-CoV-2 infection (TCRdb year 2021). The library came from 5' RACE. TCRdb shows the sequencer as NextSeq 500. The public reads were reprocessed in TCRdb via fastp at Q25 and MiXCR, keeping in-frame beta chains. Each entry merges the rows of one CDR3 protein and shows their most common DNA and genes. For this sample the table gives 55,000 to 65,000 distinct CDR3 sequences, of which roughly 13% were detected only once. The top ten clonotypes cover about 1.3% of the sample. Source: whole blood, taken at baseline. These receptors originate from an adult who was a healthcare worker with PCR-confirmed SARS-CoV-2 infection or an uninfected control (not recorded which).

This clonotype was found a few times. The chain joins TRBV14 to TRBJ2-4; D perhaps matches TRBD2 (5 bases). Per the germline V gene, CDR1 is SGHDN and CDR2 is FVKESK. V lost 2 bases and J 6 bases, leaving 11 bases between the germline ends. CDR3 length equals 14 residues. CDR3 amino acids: CASSQQLGRNIQYF. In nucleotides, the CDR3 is TGTGCCAGCAGCCAACAACTGGGGAGAAACATTCAGTACTTC.

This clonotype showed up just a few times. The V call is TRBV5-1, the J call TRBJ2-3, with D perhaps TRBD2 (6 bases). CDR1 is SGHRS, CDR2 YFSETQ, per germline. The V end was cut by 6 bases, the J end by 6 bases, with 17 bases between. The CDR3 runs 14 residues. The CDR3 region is CASKSGSRSDTQYF. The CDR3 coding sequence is TGCGCCAGCAAAAGCGGGTCCCGGTCGGATACGCAGTATTTT.

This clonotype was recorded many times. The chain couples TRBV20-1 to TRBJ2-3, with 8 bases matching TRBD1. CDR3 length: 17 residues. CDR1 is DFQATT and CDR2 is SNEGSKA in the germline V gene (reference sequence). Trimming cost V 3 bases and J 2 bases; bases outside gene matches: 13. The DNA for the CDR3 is TGCAGTGCTAGCCACACGACACAGGGGGGCTACACAGATACGCAGTATTTT. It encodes CSASHTTQGGYTDTQYF.

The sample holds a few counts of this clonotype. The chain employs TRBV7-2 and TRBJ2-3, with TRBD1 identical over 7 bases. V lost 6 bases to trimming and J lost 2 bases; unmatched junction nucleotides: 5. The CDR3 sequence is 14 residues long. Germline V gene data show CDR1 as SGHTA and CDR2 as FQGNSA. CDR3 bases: TGTGCCAGCAGGACAGGGTTTTTCACAGATACGCAGTATTTT. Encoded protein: CASRTGFFTDTQYF.

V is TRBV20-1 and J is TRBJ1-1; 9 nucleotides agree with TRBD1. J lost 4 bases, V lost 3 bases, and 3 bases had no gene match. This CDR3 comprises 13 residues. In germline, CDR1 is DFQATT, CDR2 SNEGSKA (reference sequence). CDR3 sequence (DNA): TGCAGTGCTAGGGGACAGGGTGGCACTGAAGCTTTCTTT. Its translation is CSARGQGGTEAFF.

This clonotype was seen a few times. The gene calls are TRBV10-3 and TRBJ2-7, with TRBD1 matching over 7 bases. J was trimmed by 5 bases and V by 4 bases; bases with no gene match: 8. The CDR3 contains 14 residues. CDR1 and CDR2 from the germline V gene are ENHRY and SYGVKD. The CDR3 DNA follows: TGTGCCATCAGTGGCCCCGGGACAGCCGACGAGCAGTACTTC. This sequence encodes CAISGPGTADEQYF.

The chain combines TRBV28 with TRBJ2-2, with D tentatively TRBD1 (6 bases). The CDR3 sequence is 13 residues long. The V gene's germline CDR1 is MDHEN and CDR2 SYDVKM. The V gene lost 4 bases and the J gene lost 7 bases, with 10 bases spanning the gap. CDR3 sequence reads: CASSSQGNGELFF. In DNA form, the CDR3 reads TGTGCCAGCAGTTCACAGGGTAACGGGGAGCTGTTTTTT.

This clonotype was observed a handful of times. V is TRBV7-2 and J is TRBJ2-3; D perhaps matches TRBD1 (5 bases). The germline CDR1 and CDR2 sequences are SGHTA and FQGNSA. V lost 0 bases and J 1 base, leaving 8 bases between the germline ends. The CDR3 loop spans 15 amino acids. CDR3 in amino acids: CASSLARAGTDTQYF. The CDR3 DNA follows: TGTGCCAGCAGCTTAGCCAGGGCGGGCACAGATACGCAGTATTTT.

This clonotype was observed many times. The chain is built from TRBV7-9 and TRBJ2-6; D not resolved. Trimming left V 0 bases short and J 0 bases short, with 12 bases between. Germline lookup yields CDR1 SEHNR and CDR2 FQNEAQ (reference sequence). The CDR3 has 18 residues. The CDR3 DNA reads TGTGCCAGCAGCTTAGCAGTCTTCAGGCCCTCTGGGGCCAACGTCCTGACTTTC. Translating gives CASSLAVFRPSGANVLTF. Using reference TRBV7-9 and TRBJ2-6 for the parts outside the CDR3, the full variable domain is DTGVSQNPRHKITKRGQNVTFRCDPISEHNRLYWYRQTLGQGPEFLTYFQNEAQLEKSRLLSDRFSAERPKGSFSTLEIQRTEQGDSAMYLCASSLAVFRPSGANVLTFGAGSRLTVL.

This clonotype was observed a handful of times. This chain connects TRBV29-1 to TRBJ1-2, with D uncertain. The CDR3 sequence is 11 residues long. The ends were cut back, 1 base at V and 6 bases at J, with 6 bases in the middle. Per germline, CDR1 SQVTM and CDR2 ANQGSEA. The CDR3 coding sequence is TGCAGCGTTGAAGGGACGAATGGCTACACCTTC. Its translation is CSVEGTNGYTF.

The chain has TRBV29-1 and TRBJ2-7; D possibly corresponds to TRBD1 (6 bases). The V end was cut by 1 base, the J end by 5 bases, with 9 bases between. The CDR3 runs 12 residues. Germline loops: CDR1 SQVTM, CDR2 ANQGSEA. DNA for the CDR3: TGCAGCGTTGAAGGTGGGGGCCACGAGCAGTACTTC. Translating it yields CSVEGGGHEQYF.

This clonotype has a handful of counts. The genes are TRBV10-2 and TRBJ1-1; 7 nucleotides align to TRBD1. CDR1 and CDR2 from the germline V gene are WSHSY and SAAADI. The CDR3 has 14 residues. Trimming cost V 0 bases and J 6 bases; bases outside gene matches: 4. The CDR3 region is CASSESGRGPEAFF. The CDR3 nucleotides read TGCGCCAGCAGTGAGTCGGGTAGGGGGCCTGAAGCTTTCTTT.

The CDR3 sequence is CSVDPHRGQGVDGYTF. DNA of the CDR3: TGCAGCGTTGACCCCCATCGGGGACAGGGGGTTGATGGCTACACCTTC. The rearrangement joins TRBV29-1 to TRBJ1-2; 11 nucleotides align to TRBD1. In germline, CDR1 is SQVTM, CDR2 ANQGSEA. The trim removed 3 bases at V and 6 bases at J, leaving 12 bases unmatched. The CDR3 contains 16 residues.

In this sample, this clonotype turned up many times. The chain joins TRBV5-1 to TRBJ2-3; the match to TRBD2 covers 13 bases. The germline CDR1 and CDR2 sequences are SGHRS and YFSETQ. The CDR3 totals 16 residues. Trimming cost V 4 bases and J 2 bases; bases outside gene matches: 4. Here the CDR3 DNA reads TGCGCCAGCAGCCCAGGACTAGCGGGGGCCACAGATACGCAGTATTTT. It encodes CASSPGLAGATDTQYF.

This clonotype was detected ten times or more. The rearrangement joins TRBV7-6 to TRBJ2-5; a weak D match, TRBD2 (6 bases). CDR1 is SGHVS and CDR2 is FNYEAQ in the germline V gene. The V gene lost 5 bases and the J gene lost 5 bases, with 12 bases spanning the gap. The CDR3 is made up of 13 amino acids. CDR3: CASSPPAGETQYF. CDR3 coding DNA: TGTGCCAGCAGCCCGCCGGCGGGGGAGACCCAGTACTTC.

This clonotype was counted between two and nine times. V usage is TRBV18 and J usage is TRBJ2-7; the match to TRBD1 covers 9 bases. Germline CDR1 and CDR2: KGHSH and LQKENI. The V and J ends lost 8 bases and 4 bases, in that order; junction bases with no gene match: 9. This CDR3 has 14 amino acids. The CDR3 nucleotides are TGTGCCAGCCGACCGGGACAGGGTGAATACGAGCAGTACTTC. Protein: CASRPGQGEYEQYF.

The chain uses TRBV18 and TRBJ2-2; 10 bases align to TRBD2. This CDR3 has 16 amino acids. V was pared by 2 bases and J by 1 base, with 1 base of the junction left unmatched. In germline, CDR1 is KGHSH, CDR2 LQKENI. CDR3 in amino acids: CASSPGLAVNTGELFF. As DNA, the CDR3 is TGTGCCAGCTCACCAGGACTAGCGGTGAACACCGGGGAGCTGTTTTTT.

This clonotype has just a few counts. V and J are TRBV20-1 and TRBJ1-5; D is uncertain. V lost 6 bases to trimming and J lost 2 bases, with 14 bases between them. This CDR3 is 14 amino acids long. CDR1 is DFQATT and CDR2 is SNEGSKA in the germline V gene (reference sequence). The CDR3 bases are TGCAGTGCAGGAGATCCCCGGGGCAATCAGCCCCAGCATTTT. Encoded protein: CSAGDPRGNQPQHF.

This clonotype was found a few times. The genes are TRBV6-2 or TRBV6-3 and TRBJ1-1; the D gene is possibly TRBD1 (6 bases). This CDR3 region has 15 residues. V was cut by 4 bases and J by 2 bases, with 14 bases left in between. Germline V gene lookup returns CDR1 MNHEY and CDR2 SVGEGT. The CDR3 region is CASSSSTTGNTEAFF. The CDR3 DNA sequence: TGTGCCAGCAGTTCCTCAACGACAGGTAACACTGAAGCTTTCTTT.

CDR3 residues: CASSMKQGGTDTQYF. The CDR3 coding sequence is TGTGCCAGTAGTATGAAACAGGGAGGGACAGATACGCAGTATTTT. The chain joins TRBV19 to TRBJ2-3; TRBD2 is a possible D gene (7 bases). Germline V gene data show CDR1 as LNHDA and CDR2 as SQIVND (reference sequence). Trimming removed 3 bases at V and 3 bases at J, with 13 bases between. This CDR3 has 15 amino acids.